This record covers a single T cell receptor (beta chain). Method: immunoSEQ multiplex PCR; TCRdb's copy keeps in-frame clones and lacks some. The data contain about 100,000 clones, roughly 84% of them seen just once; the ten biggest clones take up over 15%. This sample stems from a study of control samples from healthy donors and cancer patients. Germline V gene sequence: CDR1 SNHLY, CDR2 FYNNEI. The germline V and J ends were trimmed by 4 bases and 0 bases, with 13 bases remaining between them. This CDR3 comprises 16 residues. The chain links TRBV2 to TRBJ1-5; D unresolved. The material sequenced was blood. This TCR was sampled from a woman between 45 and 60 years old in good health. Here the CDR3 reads CASSAWGSYSNQPQHF. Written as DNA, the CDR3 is TGTGCCAGCAGTGCCTGGGGATCATATAGCAATCAGCCCCAGCATTTT. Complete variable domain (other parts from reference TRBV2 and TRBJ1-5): EPEVTQTPSHQVTQMGQEVILRCVPISNHLYFYWYRQILGQKVEFLVSFYNNEISEKSEIFDDQFSVERPDGSNFTLKIRSTKLEDSAMYFCASSAWGSYSNQPQHFGDGTRLSIL.